These 21 T cell receptor beta chains came from one sample sequenced in a study of blood T cells in healthy people across ages. The authors ran a second PCR of roughly 6 to 12 cycles using a sample-barcoded 5' primer and a J-beta primer mix. TCRdb re-called the 5' RACE reads with MiXCR, one entry per CDR3 protein. This sample has about 1.4 million distinct CDR3 sequences; around 59% occur once, and the top ten carry over 6.5%. The sequenced material came from blood. All receptors come from a man between 18 and 29 years old in good health.

V gene TRBV4-1 combines with J gene TRBJ2-3; D not resolved. The V gene's germline CDR1 is MGHRA and CDR2 YSYEKL. This CDR3 is 14 amino acids long. V gave up 5 bases and J gave up 10 bases, with 19 bases separating them. CDR3 loop: CASSVMGPGGAQYF. CDR3 DNA sequence: TGCGCCAGCAGCGTGATGGGCCCGGGTGGGGCGCAGTATTTT.

This sequence joins TRBV20-1 and TRBJ2-7; possible D gene TRBD1, 6 bases. Between the trimmed V and J ends, which lost 5 bases and 5 bases, there was a span of 19 bases. The V gene's germline CDR1 is DFQATT and CDR2 SNEGSKA (reference sequence). This CDR3 has 14 residues. CDR3 nucleotides: TGCAGTGCTTGGATCGGGACAAGGGGCCACGAGCAGTACTTC. Translated, it gives CSAWIGTRGHEQYF.

This clonotype was seen ten or more times. The genes are TRBV4-1 and TRBJ2-7; D possibly uses TRBD1 or TRBD2 (5 bases each). Germline CDR1 and CDR2: MGHRA and YSYEKL. V lost 1 base, J lost 2 bases, and 9 bases lay in between. The CDR3 totals 14 residues. CDR3 residues: CASSQGGATYEQYF. For the CDR3, the DNA is TGCGCCAGCAGCCAAGGAGGGGCCACCTACGAGCAGTACTTC.

The genes are TRBV27 and TRBJ2-1; 9 bases align to TRBD2. Per germline, CDR1 MNHEY and CDR2 SMNVEV (reference sequence). J gave up 6 bases and V 2 bases, and 5 bases lay outside the gene matches. The CDR3 is 15 residues long. The CDR3 region has the DNA TGTGCCAGCAGTTTAGGGCGCGGGGGGGCCAATGAGCAGTTCTTC. This translates into CASSLGRGGANEQFF.

The chain joins TRBV7-9 to TRBJ2-3, with D unclear. The germline gives CDR1 SEHNR, CDR2 FQNEAQ (reference sequence). The CDR3 is 14 amino acids. V lost 2 bases and J lost 2, with 8 bases in between. The CDR3 reads CASSLSSITDTQYF. The DNA of the CDR3 is TGTGCCAGCAGCTTATCCAGCATCACAGATACGCAGTATTTT. The entire variable domain, with the rest obtained from reference TRBV7-9 and TRBJ2-3, is as follows: DTGVSQNPRHKITKRGQNVTFRCDPISEHNRLYWYRQTLGQGPEFLTYFQNEAQLEKSRLLSDRFSAERPKGSFSTLEIQRTEQGDSAMYLCASSLSSITDTQYFGPGTRLTVL.

With regard to this clonotype: A much bigger clone sits one base away, suggesting this may be a read error. This chain joins TRBV29-1 and TRBJ2-3; D remains ambiguous. CDR3 length: 13 amino acids. Germline V gene data show CDR1 as SQVTM and CDR2 as ANQGSEA. CDR3: CSVGASLTDTRYF. DNA of the CDR3: TGCAGCGTTGGGGCTTCCTTAACAGATACGCGGTATTTT.

This clonotype was counted ten times or more. V and J are TRBV2 and TRBJ2-7; 11 positions agree with TRBD2. The length of the CDR3 is 12 residues. V trimming: 9 bases; J trimming: 2 bases; junction bases outside the gene matches: 0. Germline V CDR1 and CDR2: SNHLY, FYNNEI. CDR3 DNA sequence: TGTGCCAGTAGCGGGAGGGCCTACGAGCAGTACTTC. Amino acids: CASSGRAYEQYF.

At least ten counts were recorded for this clonotype. V and J are TRBV3-1 and TRBJ1-5, with D perhaps TRBD1 (5 bases). V was pared by 4 bases and J by 0 bases, with 7 bases between. From germline, CDR1 is LGHDT and CDR2 YNNKEL (reference sequence). This CDR3 has 14 residues. The CDR3 loop is CASSRDSSNQPQHF. The CDR3 DNA sequence: TGTGCCAGCAGCCGCGACAGTAGCAATCAGCCCCAGCATTTT.

This clonotype has more than one count but fewer than ten. The chain uses TRBV10-3 and TRBJ2-1, with 11 bases aligning to TRBD2. Germline V CDR1 and CDR2: ENHRY, SYGVKD. V shed 11 bases, J shed 7 bases, and the junction held 7 bases outside the gene matches. The CDR3 spans 13 residues. CDR3: CAVGGLAGNEQFF. CDR3 DNA sequence: TGTGCCGTAGGCGGACTAGCGGGTAATGAGCAGTTCTTC.

V usage is TRBV6-6 and J usage is TRBJ2-7, with a weak D call TRBD1 (6 bases). The V end lost 0 bases, the J end lost 3 bases, and 12 bases lay between the germline ends. The CDR3 is 15 amino acids. Germline V CDR1 and CDR2: MNHNY, SVGAGI (reference sequence). This CDR3 is CASSYSLEGHYEQYF. The CDR3 DNA sequence: TGTGCCAGCAGTTACTCGCTTGAGGGACACTACGAGCAGTACTTC.

The gene calls are TRBV2 and TRBJ2-2, with D perhaps TRBD1 or TRBD2 (5 bases each). This CDR3 has 15 residues. Looked up from germline, CDR1 is SNHLY and CDR2 is FYNNEI. V lost 0 bases and J 6 bases, leaving 11 bases between the germline ends. The CDR3 loop is CASSEAGEWAGELFF. For the CDR3, the DNA is TGTGCCAGCAGTGAAGCGGGGGAGTGGGCCGGGGAGCTGTTTTTT. Looking up the rest from reference TRBV2 and TRBJ2-2 gives the full variable domain: EPEVTQTPSHQVTQMGQEVILRCVPISNHLYFYWYRQILGQKVEFLVSFYNNEISEKSEIFDDQFSVERPDGSNFTLKIRSTKLEDSAMYFCASSEAGEWAGELFFGEGSRLTVL.

The chain recombines TRBV5-1 with TRBJ2-1; 7 nucleotides agree with TRBD1. The DNA end lines up better with TRBJ2-7; the J call may be wrong. This CDR3 region has 13 residues. Germline lookup yields CDR1 SGHRS and CDR2 YFSETQ. CDR3 sequence: CASSSGQVGEQYF. The DNA of the CDR3 is TGCGCCAGCAGCTCAGGACAGGTGGGCGAGCAGTACTTC.

V usage is TRBV20-1 and J usage is TRBJ2-3, with 12 bases lining up with TRBD2. The V and J ends lost 6 bases and 1 base, in that order; junction bases with no gene match: 11. This CDR3 is 17 amino acids long. Per germline, CDR1 DFQATT and CDR2 SNEGSKA (reference sequence). CDR3 in DNA: TGCAGTGCGACGCTAGCGGGGGGGCGTTTTGGCACAGATACGCAGTATTTT. Translated: CSATLAGGRFGTDTQYF.

The rearrangement joins TRBV6-6 to TRBJ1-3; 7 positions match TRBD1. With 6 bases clipped from V and 0 bases from J, the junction kept 5 bases outside the gene matches. Germline assignment: CDR1 MNHNY and CDR2 SVGAGI (reference sequence). The CDR3 covers 15 residues. The CDR3 sequence is CASSHTGDSGNTIYF. The CDR3 bases are TGTGCCAGCAGCCATACAGGGGACTCTGGAAACACCATATATTTT.

The V gene is TRBV4-1, the J gene TRBJ1-1, with TRBD1 identical over 8 bases. The V gene end was trimmed by 6 bases and the J gene end by 6 bases; junction bases not matched to a gene: 15. The CDR3 has 16 residues. CDR1 is MGHRA, CDR2 YSYEKL, per germline. Here the CDR3 reads CASSHWSGGPNPEAFF. The DNA of the CDR3 is TGCGCCAGCAGTCATTGGTCAGGGGGCCCTAACCCTGAAGCTTTCTTT.

The chain combines TRBV6-5 with TRBJ1-2; D perhaps matches TRBD1 (6 bases). Germline values: CDR1 MNHEY, CDR2 SVGAGI. This CDR3 contains 15 residues. V was clipped by 3 bases and J by 0 bases, with 11 bases between them. The CDR3 DNA reads TGTGCCAGCAGTTATTTCGCAGGGGCTAACTATGGCTACACCTTC. Amino acids: CASSYFAGANYGYTF.

The rearrangement links TRBV20-1 to TRBJ2-1, with TRBD2 matching over 8 bases. Germline CDR1 and CDR2: DFQATT and SNEGSKA (reference sequence). This CDR3 is built from 14 residues. Trimming took 4 bases from V and 10 from J; bases not matched to a gene: 12. The CDR3 loop reads CSAILAVSGSEQFF. As DNA, the CDR3 is TGCAGTGCTATACTAGCGGTCTCAGGGAGCGAGCAGTTCTTC.

The rearrangement links TRBV5-6 to TRBJ2-1, with D tentatively TRBD1 or TRBD2 (5 bases each). Trimming took 0 bases from V and 13 from J, leaving 11 bases between them. The germline CDR1 and CDR2 sequences are SGHDT and YYEEEE. This CDR3 spans 12 amino acids. Here the CDR3 reads CASSLGAGSQFF. In nucleotides, the CDR3 is TGTGCCAGCAGCTTGGGGGCAGGGAGCCAGTTCTTC.

This chain joins TRBV3-1 and TRBJ2-7; TRBD2 agrees at 9 bases. This CDR3 is 15 amino acids long. The germline gives CDR1 LGHDT, CDR2 YNNKEL (reference sequence). V dropped 3 bases and J dropped 2; count of bases not matched to a gene: 5. Written as DNA, the CDR3 is TGTGCCAGCAGCCAGGAGACTAGCGGACCCTACGAGCAGTACTTC. Translation: CASSQETSGPYEQYF.

This clonotype was seen only a few times. V usage is TRBV5-1 and J usage is TRBJ2-1, with a tentative D call TRBD1 (5 bases). The germline V gene has CDR1 SGHRS and CDR2 YFSETQ. Trimming took off 0 bases at V and 10 bases at J, with 14 bases between the two ends. The CDR3 spans 14 residues. The CDR3 here is CASSLVPGIGEQFF. The CDR3 region has the DNA TGCGCCAGCAGCTTGGTTCCAGGGATAGGCGAGCAGTTCTTC.

This clonotype was seen ten or more times. The chain recombines TRBV6-4 with TRBJ2-3, with 7 bases matching TRBD1. CDR1 MRHNA and CDR2 SNTAGT come from the germline V gene. V shed 0 bases and J 8 bases; nucleotides not matched to a gene: 11. This CDR3 has 16 amino acids. The CDR3 protein is CASSDSSTGELGTQYF. The DNA of the CDR3 is TGTGCCAGCAGTGACTCGAGCACAGGGGAACTGGGTACGCAGTATTTT.